The 24 T cell receptor beta chains presented below share a single source sample, sequenced in a study of post-analysis software for immune sequencing data. These receptors have no identified antigens. Built from TCR beta cDNA, the libraries had unique molecular identifiers in them. TCRdb re-analysed the PCR reads in MiXCR, keeping a single row per CDR3 protein. The sample holds fewer than 900,000 distinct CDR3 sequences, under 60% seen once. The study's findings and limits: Five or six TRBV segments, TRBV5-6, TRBV5-1 and TRBV20-1 among them, were found more frequent in patients than controls.

Sequenced sample: blood. These receptors all come from a girl under 18 with multiple sclerosis.

The gene calls are TRBV3-1 and TRBJ1-5, with 7 bases aligning to TRBD1. V dropped 0 bases and J dropped 7; count of bases not matched to a gene: 3. Germline CDR1 and CDR2: LGHDT and YNNKEL (reference sequence). The CDR3 is 14 amino acids. CDR3 sequence (DNA): TGTGCCAGCAGCCAAGACAGGGGGGAACAGCCCCAGCATTTT. Protein sequence: CASSQDRGEQPQHF. Supplemented by reference TRBV3-1 and TRBJ1-5, the full variable domain reads DTAVSQTPKYLVTQMGNDKSIKCEQNLGHDTMYWYKQDSKKFLKIMFSYNNKELIINETVPNRFSPKSPDKAHLNLHINSLELGDSAVYFCASSQDRGEQPQHFGDGTRLSIL.

The chain carries TRBV7-6 and TRBJ2-1; TRBD2 matches 13 bases. This CDR3 is built from 20 residues. V shed 1 base and J 0 bases; nucleotides not matched to a gene: 9. The germline CDR1 and CDR2 sequences are SGHVS and FNYEAQ. The CDR3 coding sequence is TGTGCCAGCAGCTTAGGATTGCGGACTAGCGGGGGAAGCTCCTACAATGAGCAGTTCTTC. The encoded protein is CASSLGLRTSGGSSYNEQFF.

The chain couples TRBV6-2 or TRBV6-3 to TRBJ2-5; D is perhaps TRBD1 (6 bases). The CDR3 consists of 13 residues. V lost 2 bases and J lost 5, with 9 bases in between. The germline V gene has CDR1 MNHEY and CDR2 SVGEGT. CDR3 in amino acids: CASSYLRGETQYF. Here the CDR3 DNA reads TGTGCCAGCAGTTACCTAAGGGGGGAGACCCAGTACTTC.

This clonotype occurred a few times. The chain is built from TRBV7-9 and TRBJ2-7; the D gene is possibly TRBD1 (6 bases). This CDR3 is 14 amino acids long. Germline CDR1 reads SEHNR; CDR2 reads FQNEAQ (reference sequence). The V end was cut by 3 bases, the J end by 0 bases, with 9 bases between. The CDR3 loop is CASSFPGVSYEQYF. CDR3 DNA: TGTGCCAGCAGCTTCCCAGGGGTCTCCTACGAGCAGTACTTC.

This chain connects TRBV5-1 to TRBJ2-1; TRBD2 matches at 9 bases. This CDR3 is built from 15 residues. Trimming at V came to 3 bases and at J to 6 bases, leaving 7 bases not matched to a gene. Germline V gene lookup returns CDR1 SGHRS and CDR2 YFSETQ. DNA of the CDR3: TGCGCCAGCAGCTCGGGCGGGAGGGCGATCAATGAGCAGTTCTTC. Its translation: CASSSGGRAINEQFF.

The chain uses TRBV28 and TRBJ2-3; D call uncertain. V dropped 2 bases and J dropped 3 bases, with 18 bases sitting between them. Germline CDR1 and CDR2: MDHEN and SYDVKM. The CDR3 is 17 amino acids. CDR3 sequence (DNA): TGTGCCAGCAGTTTAGATGTCACCCTCCCACCAACAGATACGCAGTATTTT. Its translation is CASSLDVTLPPTDTQYF.

This clonotype has just a few counts. The genes are TRBV6-1 and TRBJ1-5; 9 bases map to TRBD1. Germline assignment: CDR1 MNHNS and CDR2 SASEGT. V lost 5 bases to trimming and J lost 7 bases; unmatched junction nucleotides: 6. This CDR3 is built from 14 residues. The CDR3 region is CASSRTGEGQPQHF. The DNA for the CDR3 is TGTGCCAGCAGTCGGACAGGGGAAGGACAGCCCCAGCATTTT.

The rearrangement joins TRBV29-1 to TRBJ1-5; D gene ambiguous. V was cut by 4 bases and J by 1 base, with 14 bases left in between. The CDR3 is 15 residues long. Germline V gene data show CDR1 as SQVTM and CDR2 as ANQGSEA. CDR3 nucleotide sequence: TGCAGCGTTGTCCTGGACGGCATAAGCAATCAGCCCCAGCATTTT. It encodes CSVVLDGISNQPQHF.

This rearrangement joins TRBV29-1 to TRBJ2-1; the D gene could be TRBD1 or TRBD2 (6 bases each). This CDR3 comprises 13 residues. Deletions cut 4 bases from V and 5 bases from J, with 12 bases between. Germline loops: CDR1 SQVTM, CDR2 ANQGSEA. The CDR3 DNA reads TGCAGCGTTGCAGGGGTAGCGGACAATGAGCAGTTCTTC. Its protein is CSVAGVADNEQFF.

This sequence joins TRBV27 and TRBJ2-5; the D is unclear. Trimming left V 6 bases short and J 5 bases short, with 16 bases between. The CDR3 runs 14 residues. Looked up from germline, CDR1 is MNHEY and CDR2 is SMNVEV (reference sequence). CDR3 in amino acids: CASRPPSPSETQYF. CDR3 sequence (DNA): TGTGCCAGCAGACCTCCGTCCCCTTCTGAGACCCAGTACTTC.

This clonotype has a handful of counts. A much more abundant neighbour one base away suggests this may be a read error. V usage is TRBV20-1 and J usage is TRBJ2-7, with D uncertain. The CDR3 consists of 12 residues. V shed 1 base and J shed 3 bases, with 7 bases lying between them. Germline V gene lookup returns CDR1 DFQATT and CDR2 SNEGSKA (reference sequence). The CDR3 is CSARGRSYEQYF. The CDR3 coding sequence is TGCAGTGCTAGAGGAAGGAGCTACGAGCAGTACTTC.

This clonotype was observed a few times. V and J are TRBV10-3 and TRBJ2-1; D ambiguous. The V gene lost 3 bases and the J gene lost 0 bases, with 12 bases spanning the gap. Germline-derived CDR1 and CDR2 are ENHRY and SYGVKD. This CDR3 is built from 16 residues. The CDR3 is CAISDRGERSYNEQFF. The CDR3 nucleotides read TGTGCCATCAGTGATCGTGGAGAGCGCTCCTACAATGAGCAGTTCTTC.

The chain employs TRBV6-7 and TRBJ2-5; a weak D match, TRBD1 (5 bases). TRBV6-7 counts as an open reading frame of uncertain function. The CDR3 spans 14 residues. V was trimmed by 6 bases and J by 0 bases, leaving 11 bases between them. The CDR3 sequence: CASRQGTYQETQYF. The CDR3, as DNA: TGTGCCAGCAGGCAGGGAACCTACCAAGAGACCCAGTACTTC.

In its sample, this clonotype was seen a few times. The rearrangement links TRBV25-1 to TRBJ2-7; TRBD2 aligns across 9 bases. The CDR3 runs to 13 residues. J lost 4 bases, V lost 9 bases, and 7 bases had no gene match. Looked up from germline, CDR1 is MGHDK and CDR2 is SYGVNS. As DNA, the CDR3 is TGTGCCAGTCTGACTAGCGGCGCGTACGAGCAGTACTTC. It encodes CASLTSGAYEQYF.

The chain links TRBV29-1 to TRBJ1-1; D is unresolved. CDR3 length: 11 amino acids. CDR1 SQVTM and CDR2 ANQGSEA come from the germline V gene. V shed 2 bases and J shed 11 bases, with 12 bases lying between them. The CDR3 protein is CSVELVREAFF. The CDR3 DNA sequence: TGCAGCGTTGAACTTGTAAGGGAGGCTTTCTTT.

This clonotype has a handful of counts. The chain combines TRBV19 with TRBJ2-2; 8 bases are a match to TRBD1. The CDR3 runs 16 residues. Per the germline V gene, CDR1 is LNHDA and CDR2 is SQIVND (reference sequence). V trimming: 5 bases; J trimming: 0 bases; junction bases outside the gene matches: 5. The CDR3: CASSRMTGANTGELFF. The CDR3 DNA reads TGTGCCAGTAGTCGCATGACAGGGGCGAACACCGGGGAGCTGTTTTTT.

This chain connects TRBV7-2 to TRBJ2-3; D is ambiguous. The CDR3 length is 12 residues. Germline V gene sequence: CDR1 SGHTA, CDR2 FQGNSA. V lost 4 bases and J 2 bases, leaving 4 bases between the germline ends. Here the CDR3 reads CASSSITDTQYF. In DNA, the CDR3 is TGTGCCAGCAGCTCTATCACAGATACGCAGTATTTT.

The chain recombines TRBV29-1 with TRBJ2-1; 9 nucleotides align to TRBD1. V was pared by 5 bases and J by 4 bases, with 3 bases of the junction left unmatched. The germline CDR1 and CDR2 sequences are SQVTM and ANQGSEA. The CDR3 sequence is 13 residues long. DNA of the CDR3: TGCAGCGTTCTACAGGGGGCTTACAATGAGCAGTTCTTC. This gives the protein CSVLQGAYNEQFF.

This clonotype came up a few times. This rearrangement joins TRBV4-1 to TRBJ2-1, with D possibly being TRBD2 (5 bases). Germline CDR1 and CDR2: MGHRA and YSYEKL. Trimming stripped 0 bases from V and 4 bases from J, with 13 bases between. CDR3 length: 16 residues. The CDR3 DNA follows: TGCGCCAGCAGCCAAGAATCCGGGGTTATTTACAATGAGCAGTTCTTC. This translates into CASSQESGVIYNEQFF.

The chain links TRBV4-2 to TRBJ2-7, with 9 bases aligning to TRBD2. CDR1 is LGHNA and CDR2 is YNFKEQ in the germline V gene. There are 16 residues in the CDR3. V lost 0 bases to trimming and J lost 6 bases; unmatched junction nucleotides: 9. CDR3 sequence: CASSQDQASGTSEQYF. In DNA, the CDR3 is TGTGCCAGCAGCCAAGATCAGGCTAGCGGGACCAGCGAGCAGTACTTC.

This chain links TRBV7-9 with TRBJ2-3, with D possibly being TRBD1 (5 bases). The germline CDR1 and CDR2 sequences are SEHNR and FQNEAQ (reference sequence). V was shortened by 4 bases and J by 0 bases, with 8 bases between the two germline ends. There are 14 residues in the CDR3. CDR3 DNA: TGTGCCAGCAGCTCGACAGATAGCACAGATACGCAGTATTTT. Amino acid sequence: CASSSTDSTDTQYF.

The genes are TRBV7-2 and TRBJ2-5; TRBD2 might be the D (5 bases). This CDR3 is built from 17 residues. CDR1 SGHTA and CDR2 FQGNSA come from the germline V gene. Trimming pared 1 base from V and 2 bases from J, leaving 17 bases between. The CDR3 loop reads CASSLVLGARDQETQYF. CDR3 nucleotides: TGTGCCAGCAGCTTAGTATTGGGAGCTAGAGATCAAGAGACCCAGTACTTC.

The chain couples TRBV6-5 to TRBJ2-5, with 9 bases matching TRBD1. The assigned J gene may be wrong: the sequence end matches TRBJ2-7 better. CDR1 and CDR2 from the germline V gene are MNHEY and SVGAGI. This CDR3 is built from 15 residues. The CDR3 reads CASSYKGQGSHEQYF. Here the CDR3 DNA reads TGTGCCAGCAGTTATAAGGGACAGGGTTCGCACGAGCAGTACTTC.

This clonotype has just a few counts. The V and J genes are TRBV29-1 and TRBJ2-3; D might be TRBD1 or TRBD2, each matching 5 bases. V lost 4 bases, J lost 6 bases, and 8 bases lay in between. The length of the CDR3 is 11 residues. CDR1 SQVTM and CDR2 ANQGSEA come from the germline V gene. The DNA of the CDR3 is TGCAGCGTTGGGGGGTGGGATACGCAGTATTTT. This codes for CSVGGWDTQYF.